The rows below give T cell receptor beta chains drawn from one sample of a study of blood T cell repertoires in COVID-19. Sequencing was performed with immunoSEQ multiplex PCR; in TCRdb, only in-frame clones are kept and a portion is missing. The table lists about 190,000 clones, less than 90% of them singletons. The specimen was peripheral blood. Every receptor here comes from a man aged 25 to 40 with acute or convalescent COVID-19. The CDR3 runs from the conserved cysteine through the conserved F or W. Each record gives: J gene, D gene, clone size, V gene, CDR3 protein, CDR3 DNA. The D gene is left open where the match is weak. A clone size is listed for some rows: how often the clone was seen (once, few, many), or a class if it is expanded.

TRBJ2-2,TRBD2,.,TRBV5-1,CASSLERGGTTGELFF,TGCGCCAGCAGCTTGGAACGGGGGGGAACAACCGGGGAGCTGTTTTTT
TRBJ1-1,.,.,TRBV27,CASSPTENTEAFF,TGTGCCAGCAGTCCCACAGAGAACACTGAAGCTTTCTTT
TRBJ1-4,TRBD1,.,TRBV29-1,CSAGGQGIGEKLFF,TGCAGCGCCGGAGGACAGGGAATAGGTGAAAAACTGTTTTTT
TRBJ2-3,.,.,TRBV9,CASSVLGGDTQYF,TGTGCCAGCAGCGTATTGGGCGGGGATACGCAGTATTTT
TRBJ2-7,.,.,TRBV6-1,CASSDPSLISYEQYF,TGTGCCAGCAGTGATCCCTCACTAATTTCCTACGAGCAGTACTTC
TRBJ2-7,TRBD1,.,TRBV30,CAWTVTGGGEQYF,TGTGCCTGGACCGTCACAGGGGGTGGCGAGCAGTACTTC
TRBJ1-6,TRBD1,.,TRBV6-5,CASSYSGQGNSPLHF,TGTGCCAGCAGTTACTCGGGACAGGGTAATTCACCCCTCCACTTT
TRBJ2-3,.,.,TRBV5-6,CASSLHGGTDTQYF,TGTGCCAGCAGCTTGCACGGGGGCACAGATACGCAGTATTTT
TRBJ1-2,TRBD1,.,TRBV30,CAWGDRGLSGYTF,TGTGCCTGGGGGGACAGGGGGCTTTCTGGCTACACCTTC
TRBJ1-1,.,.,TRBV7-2,CASSSGHAVMNTEAFF,TGTGCCAGCAGCTCCGGACACGCAGTAATGAACACTGAAGCTTTCTTT
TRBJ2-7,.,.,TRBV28,CASSLGRPPYEQYF,TGTGCCAGCAGTTTGGGCCGGCCTCCCTACGAGCAGTACTTC
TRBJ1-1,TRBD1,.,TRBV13,CASSLVDGTEAFF,TGTGCCAGCAGCTTAGTGGACGGGACAGAGGCTTTCTTT
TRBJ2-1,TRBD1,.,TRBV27,CASSGTGGFGEQFF,TGTGCCAGCAGCGGGACAGGGGGCTTCGGTGAGCAGTTCTTC
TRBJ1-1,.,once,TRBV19,CASSPQGGRGNTEAFF,TGTGCCAGTAGTCCCCAGGGAGGGAGGGGAAACACTGAAGCTTTCTTT
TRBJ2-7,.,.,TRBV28,CASSFMSRDLTYEQYF,TGTGCCAGCAGTTTTATGTCCCGGGACTTGACCTACGAGCAGTACTTC
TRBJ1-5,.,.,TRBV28,CASSRSGSGGVRHF,TGTGCCAGCAGTCGAAGCGGCAGCGGGGGGGTCCGGCATTTT
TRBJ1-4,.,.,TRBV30,CAWSNRLYEKLFF,TGTGCCTGGAGTAACAGGCTTTATGAAAAACTGTTTTTT
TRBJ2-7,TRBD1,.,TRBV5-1,CASSSLDRVLSYEQYF,TGCGCCAGCAGCTCACTGGACAGGGTACTCTCCTACGAGCAGTACTTC
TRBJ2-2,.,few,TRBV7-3,CASSTAGDTGELFF,TGTGCCAGCAGCACCGCCGGGGACACCGGGGAGCTGTTTTTT
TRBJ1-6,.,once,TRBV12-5,CASGHNPGTFYNSPLHF,TGTGCTAGTGGTCACAACCCGGGGACATTTTATAATTCACCCCTCCACTTT
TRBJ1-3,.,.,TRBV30,CAWSHPLGGGSGNTIYF,TGTGCCTGGAGTCACCCACTCGGGGGAGGCTCTGGAAACACCATATATTTT
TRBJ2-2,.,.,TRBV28,CASRTGGELFF,TGTGCCAGCAGGACGGGCGGGGAGCTGTTTTTT
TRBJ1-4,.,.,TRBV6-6,CASSYSNGEKLFF,TGTGCCAGCAGTTACTCGAACGGGGAAAAACTGTTTTTT
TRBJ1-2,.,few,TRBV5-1,CASSLDLSTVAGYTF,TGCGCCAGCAGCTTGGACTTATCGACTGTCGCTGGCTACACCTTC
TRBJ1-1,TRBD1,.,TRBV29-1,CSVNRGRGEAFF,TGCAGCGTTAACAGGGGGCGCGGGGAAGCTTTCTTT
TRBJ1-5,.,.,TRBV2,CASSEEGNNQPQHF,TGTGCCAGCAGTGAGGAGGGAAACAATCAGCCCCAGCATTTT
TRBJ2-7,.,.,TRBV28,CASSFLSNRAAAGRYF,TGTGCCAGCAGTTTTCTTTCGAACAGGGCCGCGGCGGGCAGGTACTTC
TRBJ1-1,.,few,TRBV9,CASSSGQEAFF,TGTGCCAGCAGCTCCGGACAGGAAGCTTTCTTT
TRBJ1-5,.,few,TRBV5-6,CASSLGSATGQPQHF,TGTGCCAGCAGCTTGGGATCGGCTACGGGGCAGCCCCAGCATTTT
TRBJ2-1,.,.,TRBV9,CASSVNPSSTGEQFF,TGTGCCAGCAGCGTAAACCCAAGCAGTACAGGTGAGCAGTTCTTC
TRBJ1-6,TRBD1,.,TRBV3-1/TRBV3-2,CASSRSWTGINSPLHF,TGTGCCAGCAGCCGCAGCTGGACAGGGATCAATTCACCCCTCCACTTT
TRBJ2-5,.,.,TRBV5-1,CASSWGLPGQAQETQYF,TGCGCCAGCAGCTGGGGACTACCGGGACAGGCACAAGAGACCCAGTACTTC
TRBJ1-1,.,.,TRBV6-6,CASSYTWSNTEAFF,TGTGCCAGCAGTTACACATGGTCTAACACTGAAGCTTTCTTT
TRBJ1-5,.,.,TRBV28,CASSLSRGPNQPQHF,TGTGCCAGCAGTTTATCCAGGGGACCGAATCAGCCCCAGCATTTT
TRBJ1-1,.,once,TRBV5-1,CASSLIFGVEAFF,TGCGCCAGCAGCTTGATTTTCGGTGTTGAAGCTTTCTTT
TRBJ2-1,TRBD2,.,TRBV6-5,CASSYYRGGRGNEQFF,TGTGCCAGCAGTTACTACCGGGGGGGCCGGGGGAATGAGCAGTTCTTC
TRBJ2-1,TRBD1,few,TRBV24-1,CATSDSTGVYNEQFF,TGTGCCACCAGTGATTCGACAGGGGTATACAATGAGCAGTTCTTC
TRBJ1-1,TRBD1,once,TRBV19,CASSPRQGARTEAFF,TGTGCCAGTAGTCCCAGACAGGGGGCTCGGACTGAAGCTTTCTTT
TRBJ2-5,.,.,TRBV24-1,CATSGGGGLGETQYF,TGTGCCACCAGTGGTGGGGGGGGCCTAGGGGAGACCCAGTACTTC
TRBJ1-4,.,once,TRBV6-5,CASSRSGTTNEKLFF,TGTGCCAGCAGTCGTTCCGGGACAACTAATGAAAAACTGTTTTTT
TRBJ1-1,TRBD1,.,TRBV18,CASSPQGATEAFF,TGTGCCAGCTCACCACAGGGGGCCACTGAAGCTTTCTTT
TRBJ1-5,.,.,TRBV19,CASSIGLTGGGQPQHF,TGTGCCAGTAGTATAGGGTTAACGGGGGGCGGCCAGCCCCAGCATTTT
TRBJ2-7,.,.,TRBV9,CASSAYGSYEQYF,TGTGCCAGCAGCGCCTATGGCTCCTACGAGCAGTACTTC
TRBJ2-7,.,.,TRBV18,CASSPDISYEQYF,TGTGCCAGCTCACCGGACATCTCCTACGAGCAGTACTTC
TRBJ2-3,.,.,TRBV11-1,CASRGASRGNGDTQYF,TGTGCCAGCAGGGGGGCCAGTCGAGGGAACGGCGATACGCAGTATTTT
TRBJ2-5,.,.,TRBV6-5,CASSYSAGRWETQYF,TGTGCCAGCAGTTACTCTGCAGGGAGGTGGGAGACCCAGTACTTC
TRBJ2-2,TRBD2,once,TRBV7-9,CASSFSLAGGTGELFF,TGTGCCAGCAGCTTCTCACTAGCGGGGGGCACCGGGGAGCTGTTTTTT
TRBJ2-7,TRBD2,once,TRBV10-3,CAISGSVTSGSYEQYF,TGTGCCATCAGTGGCTCGGTGACTAGCGGGTCCTACGAGCAGTACTTC
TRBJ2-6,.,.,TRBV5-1,CASSLGWDIIRPTSSGANVLTF,TGCGCCAGCAGCTTGGGGTGGGACATTATTCGGCCCACTTCGTCTGGGGCCAACGTCCTGACTTTC
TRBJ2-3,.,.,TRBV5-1,CASSPHTDTQYF,TGCGCCAGCAGCCCACACACAGATACGCAGTATTTT
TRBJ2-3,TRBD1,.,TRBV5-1,CASSLQGAYDTQYF,TGCGCCAGCAGCTTGCAGGGGGCTTACGATACGCAGTATTTT
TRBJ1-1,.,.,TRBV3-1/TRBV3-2,CASSQRRQNTEAFF,TGTGCCAGCAGCCAACGTAGACAGAACACTGAAGCTTTCTTT
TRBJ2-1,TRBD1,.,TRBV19,CASQDRGHDNEQFF,TGTGCCAGTCAAGACAGGGGGCATGACAATGAGCAGTTCTTC